This paragraph covers one T cell receptor (beta chain) sequence. The source of the sample is a study of blood T cell repertoires in COVID-19. Study information: Both acute and convalescent COVID-19 samples were obtained from the United States, Italy and Spain.

Germline CDR1 SGHRS, CDR2 YFSETQ. Trimming removed 3 bases from V and 4 bases from J, with 10 bases in between. There are 13 residues in the CDR3. In the original analysis: Estimates of nucleated cell counts were drawn from the amplification of reference gene primers. Some clones are missing from TCRdb's copy, which holds only in-frame ones; the method was immunoSEQ multiplex PCR. V, J and clone size reflect that table, while D and trimming were determined from the DNA. The table records 95,000 to 150,000 clones, roughly four fifths of them present only once. The rearrangement joins TRBV5-1 to TRBJ1-1; D unclear. The clonotype was recovered from a human donor in a cohort sampled during active COVID-19. Sequenced: peripheral blood. CDR3 nucleotide sequence: TGCGCCAGCAGCTCGTCCGAGGCCACTGAAGCTTTCTTT. This codes for CASSSSEATEAFF. Based on the CDR3 plus reference TRBV5-1 and TRBJ1-1, the full variable domain is KAGVTQTPRYLIKTRGQQVTLSCSPISGHRSVSWYQQTPGQGLQFLFEYFSETQRNKGNFPGRFSGRQFSNSRSEMNVSTLELGDSALYLCASSSSEATEAFFGQGTRLTVV.